The 18 T cell receptor beta chains below all came from one sample that was sequenced in a study of PD-1 blockade in mismatch repair-deficient tumors. Sequencing used immunoSEQ multiplex PCR; TCRdb keeps in-frame clones, though not all of them. Of about 120,000 clones listed, roughly 80% are singletons. The starting material was peripheral blood, obtained roughly 60 weeks after starting pembrolizumab. These receptors were obtained from an adult with mismatch repair-deficient cancer.

This clone was found once. V is TRBV19 and J is TRBJ2-5; D unresolved. CDR3 length: 13 residues. V lost 3 bases and J lost 3, with 8 bases in between. Germline-derived CDR1 and CDR2 are LNHDA and SQIVND (reference sequence). CDR3 in amino acids: CASSMAHEETQYF. As DNA, the CDR3 is TGTGCCAGTAGTATGGCCCACGAAGAGACCCAGTACTTC.

This chain joins TRBV21-1 and TRBJ1-2; the tabulated D call, TRBD1, remains unverified against the DNA. TRBV21-1 is termed a pseudogene. The CDR3 spans 15 residues. The CDR3 DNA follows: TGTGCCAGCAGCAAACCGGACAGGACCTACTATGGCTACACCTTC. Its protein is CASSKPDRTYYGYTF.

This chain links TRBV6-1 with TRBJ1-5; D remains ambiguous. The CDR3 totals 15 residues. In germline, CDR1 is MNHNS, CDR2 SASEGT. V was clipped by 0 bases and J by 7 bases, with 13 bases between them. The CDR3 protein is CASSEAVRDGQPQHF. CDR3 nucleotide sequence: TGTGCCAGCAGTGAAGCGGTTAGGGATGGACAGCCCCAGCATTTT.

The chain couples TRBV7-6 to TRBJ2-1; 10 nucleotides agree with TRBD2. The CDR3 is made up of 18 amino acids. The V gene end was trimmed by 1 base and the J gene end by 3 bases; junction bases not matched to a gene: 9. Germline loops: CDR1 SGHVS, CDR2 FNYEAQ. CDR3 bases: TGTGCCAGCAGCTTAGTCAGGCCTGGACTAGCGGTCTACAATGAGCAGTTCTTC. Encoded protein: CASSLVRPGLAVYNEQFF.

The CDR3 DNA reads TGTGCCAGCAGCTCTCACTACCCGAACACCGGGGAGCTGTTTTTT. Encoded protein: CASSSHYPNTGELFF. The rearrangement uses TRBV7-2 and TRBJ2-2; D gene ambiguous. The CDR3 extends over 15 amino acids. CDR1 and CDR2 from the germline V gene are SGHTA and FQGNSA. V lost 4 bases and J lost 0, with 9 bases in between. Full variable domain (rest looked up from reference TRBV7-2 and TRBJ2-2): GAGVSQSPSNKVTEKGKDVELRCDPISGHTALYWYRQSLGQGLEFLIYFQGNSAPDKSGLPSDRFSAERTGGSVSTLTIQRTQQEDSAVYLCASSSHYPNTGELFFGEGSRLTVL.

The CDR3 region has the DNA TGTGCCAGCACTCAACCCGGTACTCCCTATGAGCAGTTCTTC. Translating gives CASTQPGTPYEQFF. The chain is built from TRBV6-5 and TRBJ2-1, with D unclear. This CDR3 comprises 14 residues. Germline assignment: CDR1 MNHEY and CDR2 SVGAGI. V was shortened by 7 bases and J by 8 bases, with 18 bases between the two germline ends.

The gene calls are TRBV5-6 and TRBJ2-2; no definite D call. Germline V CDR1 and CDR2: SGHDT, YYEEEE. V lost 3 bases, J lost 3 bases, and 12 bases lay in between. CDR3 size: 15 residues. CDR3 DNA sequence: TGTGCCAGCAGCTCACTGGTAGTATACACCGGGGAGCTGTTTTTT. This sequence encodes CASSSLVVYTGELFF.

This clone was found once. The chain links TRBV11-2 to TRBJ2-1; 7 positions match TRBD2. Germline V gene sequence: CDR1 SGHAT, CDR2 FQNNGV. With V trimmed by 2 bases and J by 5 bases, 15 bases remained unmatched. The CDR3 spans 18 residues. CDR3: CASSLYYGSLAENNEQFF. As DNA, the CDR3 is TGTGCCAGCAGCTTATATTACGGGAGTCTAGCGGAGAACAATGAGCAGTTCTTC.

This chain uses TRBV11-2 with TRBJ2-1; TRBD2 agrees at 12 bases. The germline gives CDR1 SGHAT, CDR2 FQNNGV. The CDR3 has 19 residues. The junction had 17 bases not matched to a gene; V was cut back by 5 bases and J by 6 bases. CDR3 region: CASSPQGVGLAGNRNEQFF. In nucleotides, the CDR3 is TGTGCCAGCAGCCCACAGGGGGTTGGACTAGCGGGGAACCGCAATGAGCAGTTCTTC.

The chain recombines TRBV9 with TRBJ2-1; D not certain. This CDR3 contains 15 residues. Per germline, CDR1 SGDLS and CDR2 YYNGEE. The ends were cut back, 4 bases at V and 8 bases at J, with 19 bases in the middle. Here the CDR3 DNA reads TGTGCCAGCAGCCCCGCATTTGTAGGGATGGATGAGCAGTTCTTC. This codes for CASSPAFVGMDEQFF.

This clone appeared a few times. J is TRBJ2-7 and V is TRBV10-2; 7 bases map to TRBD1. CDR1 is WSHSY, CDR2 SAAADI, per germline. This CDR3 is 15 amino acids long. With V trimmed by 0 bases and J by 0 bases, 2 bases remained unmatched. CDR3 sequence reads: CASSESNRGSYEQYF. The CDR3 DNA reads TGCGCCAGCAGTGAGTCAAACAGGGGCTCCTACGAGCAGTACTTC.

The chain carries TRBV9 and TRBJ1-1; no firm D call. The CDR3 is made up of 15 amino acids. V lost 4 bases and J lost 1, with 14 bases in between. The germline V gene has CDR1 SGDLS and CDR2 YYNGEE. This CDR3 reads CASSPQATPNTEAFF. The CDR3 DNA sequence: TGTGCCAGCAGCCCCCAGGCTACCCCGAACACTGAAGCTTTCTTT.

The chain is built from TRBV4-1 and TRBJ2-1; the D gene could be TRBD1 or TRBD2 (5 bases each). This CDR3 comprises 15 residues. Germline values: CDR1 MGHRA, CDR2 YSYEKL. Trimming shortened V by 6 bases and J by 4 bases, and 16 bases separated the two germline ends. CDR3 sequence: CASSLLRDQYNEQFF. Here the CDR3 DNA reads TGCGCCAGCAGTCTCCTCCGGGACCAATACAATGAGCAGTTCTTC.

This sequence joins TRBV5-4 and TRBJ2-5; 11 nucleotides agree with TRBD2. Germline V gene lookup returns CDR1 SGHNT and CDR2 YYREEE (reference sequence). The CDR3 totals 18 residues. J was trimmed by 4 bases and V by 2 bases; bases with no gene match: 13. CDR3 amino acids: CASSLGGNSGRAGETQYF. The CDR3 DNA follows: TGTGCCAGCAGCTTAGGTGGGAATAGCGGGAGGGCCGGAGAGACCCAGTACTTC.

Note on this clone: A read error may produce the germline difference seen at one junction end. The J gene is TRBJ2-3, the V gene TRBV10-3; TRBD2 is a possible D gene (6 bases). Germline V CDR1 and CDR2: ENHRY, SYGVKD. This CDR3 contains 15 residues. Here the CDR3 reads CAISPDFTSTDTQYF. CDR3 bases: TGTGCCATCAGTCCAGATTTTACTAGCACCGATACGCAGTATTTT.

The chain combines TRBV9 with TRBJ1-5, with D perhaps TRBD1 (6 bases). The germline V and J ends were trimmed by 0 bases and 4 bases, with 11 bases remaining between them. The CDR3 extends over 15 amino acids. Looked up from germline, CDR1 is SGDLS and CDR2 is YYNGEE. The CDR3 DNA reads TGTGCCAGCAGCGTAGACGGGCAGGGGAATCAGCCCCAGCATTTT. Translating it yields CASSVDGQGNQPQHF.

This clone has just a few counts. The chain carries TRBV15 and TRBJ1-5, with D hard to call. Trimming took 8 bases from V and 3 from J, leaving 11 bases between them. CDR3 length equals 13 residues. Germline CDR1 reads LNHNV; CDR2 reads YYDKDF (reference sequence). CDR3 amino acids: CATSYEANQPQHF. In DNA, the CDR3 is TGTGCCACCTCCTATGAGGCCAATCAGCCCCAGCATTTT. The variable domain in full, completed from reference TRBV15 and TRBJ1-5, reads DAMVIQNPRYQVTQFGKPVTLSCSQTLNHNVMYWYQQKSSQAPKLLFHYYDKDFNNEADTPDNFQSRRPNTSFCFLDIRSPGLGDTAMYLCATSYEANQPQHFGDGTRLSIL.

This clone was seen more than once but under ten times. The chain links TRBV30 to TRBJ2-7, with TRBD2 matching 7 bases. V shed 1 base and J 3 bases; nucleotides not matched to a gene: 6. The germline V gene has CDR1 GTSNPN and CDR2 SVGIG (reference sequence). The CDR3 runs 14 residues. The CDR3 coding sequence is TGTGCCTGGAGTGGAGGGCGGGGGAGCTACGAGCAGTACTTC. It codes for CAWSGGRGSYEQYF. The complete variable domain, with remaining parts taken from reference TRBV30 and TRBJ2-7, reads SQTIHQWPATLVQPVGSPLSLECTVEGTSNPNLYWYRQAAGRGLQLLFYSVGIGQISSEVPQNLSASRPQDRQFILSSKKLLLSDSGFYLCAWSGGRGSYEQYFGPGTRLTVT.